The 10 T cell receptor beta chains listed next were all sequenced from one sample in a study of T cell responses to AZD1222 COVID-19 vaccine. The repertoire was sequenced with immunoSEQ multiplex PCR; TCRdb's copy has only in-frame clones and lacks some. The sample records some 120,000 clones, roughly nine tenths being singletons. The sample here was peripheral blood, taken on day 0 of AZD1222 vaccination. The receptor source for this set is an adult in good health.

The CDR3 DNA is TGTGCCATCGGGGGGAGTGAGCAGTTCTTC. It translates to CAIGGSEQFF. J is TRBJ2-1 and V is TRBV10-3, with a possible D match to TRBD2 (6 bases). Deletions cut 8 bases from V and 9 bases from J, with 8 bases between. Germline V gene lookup returns CDR1 ENHRY and CDR2 SYGVKD. This CDR3 has 10 residues.

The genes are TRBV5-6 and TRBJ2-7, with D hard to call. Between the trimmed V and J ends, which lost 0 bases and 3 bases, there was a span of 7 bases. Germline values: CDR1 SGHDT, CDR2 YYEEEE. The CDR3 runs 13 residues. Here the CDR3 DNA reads TGTGCCAGCAGCTTGGGGCAGCACTACGAGCAGTACTTC. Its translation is CASSLGQHYEQYF.

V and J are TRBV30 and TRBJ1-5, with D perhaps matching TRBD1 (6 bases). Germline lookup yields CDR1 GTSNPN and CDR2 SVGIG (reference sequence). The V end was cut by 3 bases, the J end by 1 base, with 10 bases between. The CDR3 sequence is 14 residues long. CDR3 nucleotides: TGTGCCTGGAGCATGGACAGAAGCAATCAGCCCCAGCATTTT. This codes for CAWSMDRSNQPQHF.

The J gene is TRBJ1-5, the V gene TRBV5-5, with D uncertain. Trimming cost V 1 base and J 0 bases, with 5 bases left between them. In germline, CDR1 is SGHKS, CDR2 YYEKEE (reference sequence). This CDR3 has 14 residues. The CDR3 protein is CASSLLYSNQPQHF. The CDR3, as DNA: TGTGCCAGCAGCTTGCTGTATAGCAATCAGCCCCAGCATTTT.

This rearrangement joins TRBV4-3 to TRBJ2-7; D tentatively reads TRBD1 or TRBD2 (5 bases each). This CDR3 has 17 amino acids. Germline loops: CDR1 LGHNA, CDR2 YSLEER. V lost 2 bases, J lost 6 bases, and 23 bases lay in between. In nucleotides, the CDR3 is TGCGCCAGCAGCCAATATGCGACAGAGGGAAAAGCCTCCGAGCAGTACTTC. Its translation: CASSQYATEGKASEQYF.

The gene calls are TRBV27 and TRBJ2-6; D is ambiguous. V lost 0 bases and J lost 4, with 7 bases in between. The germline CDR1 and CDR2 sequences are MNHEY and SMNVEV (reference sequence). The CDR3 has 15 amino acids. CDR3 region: CASSLSPGGANVLTF. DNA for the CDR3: TGTGCCAGCAGTTTATCTCCTGGGGGGGCCAACGTCCTGACTTTC.

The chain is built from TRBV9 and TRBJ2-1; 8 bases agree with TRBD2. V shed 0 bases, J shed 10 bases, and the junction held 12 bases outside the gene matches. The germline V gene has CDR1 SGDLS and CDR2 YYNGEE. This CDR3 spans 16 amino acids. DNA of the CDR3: TGTGCCAGCAGCGTAGCTGCGGGAGGTCTCAGGATGGAGCAGTTCTTC. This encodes CASSVAAGGLRMEQFF.

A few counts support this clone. The CDR3 coding sequence is TGTGCCAGCAGCCAGGGACAGGGGGACTATGGCTACACCTTC. It codes for CASSQGQGDYGYTF. This sequence joins TRBV7-9 and TRBJ1-2; the match to TRBD1 covers 11 bases. This CDR3 has 14 residues. Germline CDR1 is SEHNR and CDR2 is FQNEAQ (reference sequence). The trim removed 5 bases at V and 3 bases at J, leaving 2 bases unmatched.

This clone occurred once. The CDR3 loop reads CATSKDSDLPNTGELFF. The CDR3 nucleotides read TGTGCCACCAGCAAAGACAGTGACCTCCCGAACACCGGGGAGCTGTTTTTT. This chain joins TRBV15 and TRBJ2-2; possibly TRBD1 for D (5 bases). With 4 bases removed from V and 0 bases from J, the gap between germline ends came to 15 bases. Germline CDR1 is LNHNV and CDR2 is YYDKDF (reference sequence). The length of the CDR3 is 17 residues.

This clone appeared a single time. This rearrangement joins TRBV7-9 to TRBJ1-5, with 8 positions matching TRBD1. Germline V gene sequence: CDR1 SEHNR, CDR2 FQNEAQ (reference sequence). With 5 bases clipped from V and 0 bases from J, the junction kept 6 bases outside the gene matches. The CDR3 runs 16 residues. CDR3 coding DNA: TGTGCCAGCAGCGTCGGACAGGGCGATAGCAATCAGCCCCAGCATTTT. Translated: CASSVGQGDSNQPQHF.